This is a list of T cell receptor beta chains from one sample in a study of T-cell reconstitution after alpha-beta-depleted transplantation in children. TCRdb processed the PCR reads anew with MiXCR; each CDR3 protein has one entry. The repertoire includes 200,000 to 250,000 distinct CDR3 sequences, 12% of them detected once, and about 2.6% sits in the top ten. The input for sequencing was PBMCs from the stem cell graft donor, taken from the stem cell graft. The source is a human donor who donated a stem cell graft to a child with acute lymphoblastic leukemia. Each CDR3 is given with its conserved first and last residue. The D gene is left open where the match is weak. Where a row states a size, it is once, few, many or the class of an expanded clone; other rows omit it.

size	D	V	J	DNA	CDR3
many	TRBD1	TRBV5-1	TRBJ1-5	TGCGCCAGCAGCAGGGACAGCCAGAATCAGCCCCAGCATTTT	CASSRDSQNQPQHF
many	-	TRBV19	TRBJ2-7	TGTGCCAGTAGTATAATAGGGACCTACGAGCAGTACTTC	CASSIIGTYEQYF
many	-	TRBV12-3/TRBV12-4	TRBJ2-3	TGTGCCAGCAGTCCTCCCTTTCGGGTAGATACGCAGTATTTT	CASSPPFRVDTQYF
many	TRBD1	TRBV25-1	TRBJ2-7	TGTGCCAGCAGTGCAAACAGGGGGACCTACGAGCAGTACTTC	CASSANRGTYEQYF
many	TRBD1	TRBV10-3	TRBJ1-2	TGTGCCATACAGGGGGGGGACTATGGCTACACCTTC	CAIQGGDYGYTF
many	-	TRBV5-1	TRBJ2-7	TGCGCCAGCAGCTTTCGGGGAAGGACCTACGAGCAGTACTTC	CASSFRGRTYEQYF
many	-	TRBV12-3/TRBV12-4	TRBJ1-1	TGTGCCAGCAGTTTAGCATCGGGGGGGACTGAAGCTTTCTTT	CASSLASGGTEAFF
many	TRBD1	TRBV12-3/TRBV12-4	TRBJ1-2	TGTGCCAGCAGTGTGGACAGGGCCGACTTGCGCTACACCTTC	CASSVDRADLRYTF
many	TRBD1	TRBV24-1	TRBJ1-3	TGTGCCACCAGTGGGACAGGCTCTGGAAACACCATATATTTT	CATSGTGSGNTIYF
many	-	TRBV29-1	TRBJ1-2	TGCAGCGTTCAGAGCTTAAGCGACTATGGCTACACCTTC	CSVQSLSDYGYTF
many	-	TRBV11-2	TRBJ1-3	TGTGCCAGCAGCTTTGTAGGGTCCAGCTCTGGAAACACCATATATTTT	CASSFVGSSSGNTIYF
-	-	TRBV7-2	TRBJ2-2	TGTGCCAGCAGCTTAGCGATAACCTCGAACACCGGGGAGCTGTTTTTT	CASSLAITSNTGELFF
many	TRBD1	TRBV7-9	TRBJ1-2	TGTGCCAGCAGCTTTCAGGGGGCGCCTAACTATGGCTACACCTTC	CASSFQGAPNYGYTF
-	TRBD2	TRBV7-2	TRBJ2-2	TGTGCCAGCAGCTTTAGCGGGGGGGCCCACGGGGAGCTGTTTTTT	CASSFSGGAHGELFF
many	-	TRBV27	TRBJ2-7	TGTGCCAGCAGTTTCTCCGCCCCAGGTCACGAGCAGTACTTC	CASSFSAPGHEQYF
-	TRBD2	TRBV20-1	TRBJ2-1	TGCTGTGCTAGACCCCAGACTAGCGGGAGACGTTACAATGAGCAGTTCTTC	CCARPQTSGRRYNEQFF
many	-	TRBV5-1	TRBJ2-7	TGCGCCAGCAGCGACCGGGAGTCCTACGAGCAGTACTTC	CASSDRESYEQYF
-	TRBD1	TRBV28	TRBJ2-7	TGTGCCAGCAGTTTATCCGGACAGGGGAGACGGGAGCAGTACTTC	CASSLSGQGRREQYF
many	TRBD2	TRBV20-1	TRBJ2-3	TGCAGTGCGGGGACTAGCGGGAGTCCAGATACGCAGTATTTT	CSAGTSGSPDTQYF
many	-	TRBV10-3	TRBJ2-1	TGTGCCATCAGTGATGGTCCCTACAATGAGCAGTTCTTC	CAISDGPYNEQFF
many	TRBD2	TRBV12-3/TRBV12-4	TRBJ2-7	TGTGCCAGCAGTACTAGCGGGGCTTACGAGCAGTACTTC	CASSTSGAYEQYF
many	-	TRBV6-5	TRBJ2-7	TGTGCCAGCAGTTATAATCCGAGCTCCTACGAGCAGTACTTC	CASSYNPSSYEQYF
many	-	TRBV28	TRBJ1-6	TGTGCCAGCAGTTTCCACAGCGATTCACCCCTCCACTTT	CASSFHSDSPLHF
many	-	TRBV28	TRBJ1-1	TGTGCCAGCAGCCCTGGGCAGGTTACAAGGAACACTGAAGCTTTCTTT	CASSPGQVTRNTEAFF
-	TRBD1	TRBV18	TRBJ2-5	TGTGCCAGCTCACCAAGAGGACAGGGTGGCGAGACCCAGTACTTC	CASSPRGQGGETQYF
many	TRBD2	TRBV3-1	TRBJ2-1	TGTGCCAGCAGCCTCCGAAAGGAGCGGGAACCCTGTAATGAGCAGTTCTTC	CASSLRKEREPCNEQFF
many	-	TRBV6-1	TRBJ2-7	TGTGCCAGCAGTAAGGACACGGATTACTACGAGCAGTACTTC	CASSKDTDYYEQYF
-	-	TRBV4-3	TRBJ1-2	TGCGCCAGCAGCCAAGTTAGAAGCAGTGGCTACACCTTC	CASSQVRSSGYTF